The 31 T cell receptor beta chains below all came from one sample that was sequenced in a study of blood T cell repertoires in COVID-19. TCRdb's copy holds only in-frame clones and misses some; the assay was immunoSEQ multiplex PCR. The data show about 130,000 clones, with 80% to 85% seen just once and about 1.5% held by the top ten. Input material: peripheral blood. These receptors originate from a man in his fifties or sixties with acute or convalescent COVID-19.

The chain links TRBV9 to TRBJ2-5, with TRBD2 identical over 8 bases. The CDR3 consists of 16 residues. CDR1 and CDR2 (germline): SGDLS, YYNGEE. The J segment lost 9 bases and the V segment lost 4 bases, leaving 17 bases of the junction unmatched. The CDR3 reads CASSLDGLAGPYSQYF. The CDR3 nucleotides read TGTGCCAGCAGCCTAGATGGGCTAGCGGGTCCCTATTCCCAGTACTTC. The full variable domain, completed using reference TRBV9 and TRBJ2-5, is DSGVTQTPKHLITATGQRVTLRCSPRSGDLSVYWYQQSLDQGLQFLIQYYNGEERAKGNILERFSAQQFPDLHSELNLSSLELGDSALYFCASSLDGLAGPYSQYFGPGTRLLVL.

The J gene is TRBJ1-2, the V gene TRBV30; D perhaps matches TRBD1 (5 bases). V lost 0 bases to trimming and J lost 4 bases, with 9 bases between them. The CDR3 contains 13 residues. Germline V gene sequence: CDR1 GTSNPN, CDR2 SVGIG (reference sequence). The CDR3 sequence is CAWSVMGLYGYTF. The DNA of the CDR3 is TGTGCCTGGAGTGTAATGGGGCTCTATGGCTACACCTTC.

The chain recombines TRBV3-1 (or the pseudogene TRBV3-2) with TRBJ2-1; D may be TRBD2 (5 bases). This CDR3 has 15 residues. Trimming stripped 2 bases from V and 6 bases from J, with 14 bases between. Germline CDR1 LGHDT, CDR2 YNNKEL (reference sequence). In nucleotides, the CDR3 is TGTGCCAGCAGCCAACGAGGGTCCCAGTCCAATGAGCAGTTCTTC. This codes for CASSQRGSQSNEQFF.

The chain recombines TRBV6-6 with TRBJ1-2; the D gene is possibly TRBD1 (6 bases). V was trimmed by 3 bases and J by 6 bases, leaving 14 bases between them. The length of the CDR3 is 14 residues. Germline CDR1 reads MNHNY; CDR2 reads SVGAGI (reference sequence). The CDR3 DNA reads as TGTGCCAGCAGTTATGGCAGGGGAATGGATGGCTACACCTTC. This translates into CASSYGRGMDGYTF.

V usage is TRBV12-3 or TRBV12-4 and J usage is TRBJ2-1; TRBD2 matches 11 bases. V shed 6 bases, J shed 10 bases, and the junction held 5 bases outside the gene matches. CDR3 length: 13 residues. DNA of the CDR3: TGTGCCAGCAGGACTAGCGGGGTGGGGGAGCAGTTCTTC. Its translation: CASRTSGVGEQFF.

The chain combines TRBV6-1 with TRBJ2-7; possible D gene TRBD1, 6 bases. The germline V gene has CDR1 MNHNS and CDR2 SASEGT. Trimming pared 2 bases from V and 1 base from J, leaving 21 bases between. CDR3 length: 18 residues. DNA of the CDR3: TGTGCCAGCAGTGAACGGGGAATAAGGACAGTTTCTTCCTACGAGCAGTACTTC. Translated, it gives CASSERGIRTVSSYEQYF.

The chain links TRBV6-1 to TRBJ1-3; the D gene is possibly TRBD1 (5 bases). The germline V gene encodes CDR1 MNHNS and CDR2 SASEGT. This CDR3 is built from 15 residues. With 3 bases removed from V and 2 bases from J, the gap between germline ends came to 11 bases. CDR3 DNA sequence: TGTGCCAGCAGTGATGGGGGGTTAACTGGAAACACCATATATTTT. It specifies CASSDGGLTGNTIYF.

The chain uses TRBV6-5 and TRBJ1-1; D remains ambiguous. The CDR3 loop spans 15 amino acids. The germline V and J ends were trimmed by 0 bases and 1 base, with 9 bases remaining between them. Germline CDR1 is MNHEY and CDR2 is SVGAGI. DNA for the CDR3: TGTGCCAGCAGTTACTCGCAGGCAAGGAACACTGAAGCTTTCTTT. This gives the protein CASSYSQARNTEAFF.

This chain joins TRBV29-1 and TRBJ1-5, with a weak D call TRBD1 (5 bases). The CDR3 length is 14 residues. V lost 4 bases and J lost 2, with 12 bases in between. Germline V lookup: CDR1 SQVTM, CDR2 ANQGSEA. The CDR3 coding sequence is TGCAGCGTTGTAGCAGGGTCAGGCAATCAGCCCCAGCATTTT. Translation gives CSVVAGSGNQPQHF.

This clone was picked up one time. The genes are TRBV2 and TRBJ2-6, with 8 bases identical to TRBD1. This CDR3 is built from 17 residues. Germline-derived CDR1 and CDR2 are SNHLY and FYNNEI. After removal of 5 bases from V and 1 base from J, the junction contained 7 bases not matched to a gene. The CDR3 DNA sequence: TGTGCCAGCAGTCGGACAGGGAGGTTGTCTGGGGCCAACGTCCTGACTTTC. Translated: CASSRTGRLSGANVLTF.

The genes are TRBV18 and TRBJ1-1, with 9 bases fitting TRBD1. The J segment lost 4 bases and the V segment lost 3 bases, leaving 6 bases of the junction unmatched. CDR3 length: 15 amino acids. Germline-derived CDR1 and CDR2 are KGHSH and LQKENI. CDR3 in DNA: TGTGCCAGCTCACCCGGGACAGGGATGGGCACTGAAGCTTTCTTT. Translated, it gives CASSPGTGMGTEAFF.

CDR3 in amino acids: CASTLRGGDGYTF. The CDR3 DNA reads as TGTGCCAGCACCTTAAGGGGCGGGGATGGCTACACCTTC. The chain recombines TRBV12-3 or TRBV12-4 with TRBJ1-2, with D maybe TRBD1 (5 bases). There are 13 residues in the CDR3. V gave up 7 bases and J gave up 6 bases, with 15 bases separating them.

The chain joins TRBV5-1 to TRBJ2-1; 14 bases are a match to TRBD2. With 6 bases clipped from V and 7 bases from J, the junction kept 9 bases outside the gene matches. The CDR3 covers 16 residues. Germline V gives CDR1 SGHRS, CDR2 YFSETQ. This chain's CDR3 is CASTGLAGGRSNEQFF. The CDR3 nucleotides are TGCGCCAGCACCGGACTAGCGGGGGGCCGGTCTAATGAGCAGTTCTTC.

This clone has more than one count but fewer than ten. The chain couples TRBV5-6 to TRBJ2-3, with TRBD1 matching 10 bases. V shed 5 bases and J 7 bases; nucleotides not matched to a gene: 7. CDR1 and CDR2 (germline): SGHDT, YYEEEE. CDR3 length equals 14 residues. This chain's CDR3 is CASRQGQGSYTQYF. Here the CDR3 DNA reads TGTGCCAGCAGACAGGGACAGGGGTCCTATACGCAGTATTTT.

The rearrangement joins TRBV3-1 (or the pseudogene TRBV3-2) to TRBJ1-2; TRBD1 aligns across 7 bases. The germline gives CDR1 LGHDT, CDR2 YNNKEL (reference sequence). Trimming cost V 4 bases and J 4 bases; bases outside gene matches: 12. The CDR3 extends over 16 amino acids. The CDR3 protein is CASSPRGGRGSYGYTF. Here the CDR3 DNA reads TGTGCCAGCAGCCCCCGGGGTGGCAGGGGGAGCTATGGCTACACCTTC.

The chain joins TRBV2 to TRBJ2-7; 11 bases are a match to TRBD1. V lost 6 bases, J lost 4 bases, and 11 bases stayed unmatched. Per the germline V gene, CDR1 is SNHLY and CDR2 is FYNNEI. This CDR3 comprises 16 residues. The CDR3 DNA reads as TGTGCCAGCAGCACGGTAGTGGACAGGGGGCAATACGAGCAGTACTTC. Residues: CASSTVVDRGQYEQYF.

This chain links TRBV19 with TRBJ1-4; D remains ambiguous. Trimming stripped 7 bases from V and 8 bases from J, with 8 bases between. In germline, CDR1 is LNHDA, CDR2 SQIVND (reference sequence). There are 11 residues in the CDR3. The CDR3 coding sequence is TGTGCCAGTATGTCGGTGGAAAAACTGTTTTTT. This translates into CASMSVEKLFF.

This chain connects TRBV10-2 to TRBJ1-6, with D perhaps matching TRBD1 (6 bases). The CDR3 consists of 15 residues. Germline V gives CDR1 WSHSY, CDR2 SAAADI. V lost 6 bases, J lost 2 bases, and 11 bases lay in between. As DNA, the CDR3 is TGCGCCAGCAGCCAGGGGTCCCCCTATAATTCACCCCTCCACTTT. Translating gives CASSQGSPYNSPLHF.

In its sample, this clone was seen once. This CDR3 is CASSEGGRGGLSSYEQYF. The CDR3 nucleotides are TGTGCCAGCAGTGAAGGAGGCCGGGGAGGGCTTAGCTCCTACGAGCAGTACTTC. J is TRBJ2-7 and V is TRBV6-1; 7 nucleotides agree with TRBD2. The CDR3 consists of 18 residues. J gave up 0 bases and V 1 base, and 12 bases lay outside the gene matches. Germline V gene lookup returns CDR1 MNHNS and CDR2 SASEGT.

This clone was seen ten or more times. The chain has TRBV5-4 and TRBJ2-3; TRBD1 agrees at 10 bases. CDR3 size: 15 residues. Losses at the gene ends were 4 bases for V and 2 bases for J; bases not matched to a gene: 4. In germline, CDR1 is SGHNT, CDR2 YYREEE (reference sequence). CDR3 DNA: TGTGCCAGCAGCCCGGACAGGGGGTTCACAGATACGCAGTATTTT. Translation: CASSPDRGFTDTQYF.

The rearrangement joins TRBV11-2 to TRBJ1-2; D is uncertain. CDR1 and CDR2 from the germline V gene are SGHAT and FQNNGV. There are 11 residues in the CDR3. V dropped 3 bases and J dropped 8 bases, with 7 bases sitting between them. The CDR3 coding sequence is TGTGCCAGCAGCTTTAGTCAAGGCTACACCTTC. As protein: CASSFSQGYTF.

The chain links TRBV9 to TRBJ2-5; 13 nucleotides align to TRBD2. V lost 3 bases to trimming and J lost 6 bases; unmatched junction nucleotides: 5. This CDR3 is built from 15 residues. Germline V gene data show CDR1 as SGDLS and CDR2 as YYNGEE. The CDR3 loop reads CASSEGTSGTQTQYF. For the CDR3, the DNA is TGTGCCAGCAGCGAAGGGACTAGCGGGACACAGACCCAGTACTTC.

The chain carries TRBV10-1 and TRBJ2-3; 7 bases match TRBD2. CDR1 and CDR2 (germline): WNHNN, SYGVQD (reference sequence). With V trimmed by 2 bases and J by 2 bases, 1 base remained unmatched. The CDR3 is 14 residues long. Here the CDR3 DNA reads TGCGCCAGCAGTGAGAGGGACTACACAGATACGCAGTATTTT. Translated: CASSERDYTDTQYF.

J is TRBJ1-2 and V is TRBV10-3; unclear D gene. The CDR3 consists of 12 residues. The V end lost 2 bases, the J end lost 6 bases, and 7 bases lay between the germline ends. Germline V gives CDR1 ENHRY, CDR2 SYGVKD. The DNA of the CDR3 is TGTGCCATCAGTGAGAACGGGAATGGCTACACCTTC. The encoded protein is CAISENGNGYTF.

The J gene is TRBJ2-2, the V gene TRBV28; 12 positions match TRBD2. Germline V gene sequence: CDR1 MDHEN, CDR2 SYDVKM. This CDR3 is built from 15 residues. Trimming cost V 6 bases and J 5 bases; bases outside gene matches: 4. In DNA form, the CDR3 reads TGTGCCAGCAGGACTACTAGCGGGAGGACCGGGGAGCTGTTTTTT. Translation: CASRTTSGRTGELFF.

V gene TRBV11-2 combines with J gene TRBJ2-7; 9 bases are a match to TRBD1. This CDR3 has 16 residues. The ends lost 4 bases at V and 6 bases at J; junction bases unmatched: 13. CDR1 is SGHAT and CDR2 is FQNNGV in the germline V gene. The CDR3 DNA is TGTGCCAGCAGCTCCCTAAGGGTACAGGGGGCTGGCGAGCAGTACTTC. This encodes CASSSLRVQGAGEQYF.

The chain links TRBV19 to TRBJ1-2; no clear D. CDR1 and CDR2 from the germline V gene are LNHDA and SQIVND (reference sequence). V was clipped by 3 bases and J by 3 bases, with 14 bases between them. The CDR3 length is 15 residues. The CDR3 reads CASSISGELDYGYTF. The CDR3 DNA reads TGTGCCAGTAGTATTAGCGGGGAATTGGACTATGGCTACACCTTC.

The chain is built from TRBV15 and TRBJ2-7, with D unresolved. The V end was cut by 0 bases, the J end by 0 bases, with 9 bases between. The length of the CDR3 is 15 residues. The germline gives CDR1 LNHNV, CDR2 YYDKDF (reference sequence). CDR3 protein: CATSRDLSSSYEQYF. The CDR3 DNA reads TGTGCCACCAGCAGAGATCTTAGCAGCTCCTACGAGCAGTACTTC.

The CDR3 reads CASSSNRGQGYTF. In DNA form, the CDR3 reads TGTGCCAGTAGCTCCAACAGGGGACAAGGCTACACCTTC. This sequence joins TRBV19 and TRBJ1-2, with 7 bases lining up with TRBD1. The CDR3 sequence is 13 residues long. V trimming: 6 bases; J trimming: 8 bases; junction bases outside the gene matches: 9. CDR1 LNHDA and CDR2 SQIVND come from the germline V gene (reference sequence).

This clone showed up just a few times. This chain uses TRBV28 with TRBJ2-1; perhaps TRBD2 as D (5 bases). Germline CDR1 MDHEN, CDR2 SYDVKM. The CDR3 sequence is 13 residues long. V shed 5 bases and J shed 6 bases, with 11 bases lying between them. The CDR3 spells CASSPAGVNEQFF. The CDR3 DNA reads TGTGCCAGCAGTCCCGCCGGGGTCAATGAGCAGTTCTTC.

The chain combines TRBV9 with TRBJ1-2; TRBD1 might be the D (6 bases). Trimming left V 4 bases short and J 4 bases short, with 14 bases between. This CDR3 is 14 amino acids long. Germline CDR1 is SGDLS and CDR2 is YYNGEE. The CDR3 spells CASSPQGSGYGYTF. The CDR3 DNA follows: TGTGCCAGCAGCCCACAGGGCTCTGGCTATGGCTACACCTTC. Supplemented by reference TRBV9 and TRBJ1-2, the full variable domain reads DSGVTQTPKHLITATGQRVTLRCSPRSGDLSVYWYQQSLDQGLQFLIQYYNGEERAKGNILERFSAQQFPDLHSELNLSSLELGDSALYFCASSPQGSGYGYTFGSGTRLTVV.